This T cell receptor beta chain was documented in a study of cytomegalovirus exposure and HLA in healthy donors. Overall study findings and caveats: Certain sequence variants were highly shared and formed a cluster, and this cluster was likely a sequencing artifact. Later, an analysis showed that TCR beta chains associated with HLA were more clonally expanded than others that were equally common. Looking again later, the authors saw that most CMV-associated TCR beta chains seemed HLA-restricted.

A note on this clone: Its antigen is still unknown.

This CDR3 is built from 13 residues. Germline-derived CDR1 and CDR2 are SGHTA and FQGNSA. Deletions cut 5 bases from V and 12 bases from J, with 14 bases between. Though probably carrying unrecorded immune exposures, donors were nominally healthy at sampling. This PCR relied on a set of 60 Vbeta primers and 13 Jbeta primers. Only in-frame clones appear in the TCRdb table, and some are missing; sequencing was by immunoSEQ multiplex PCR. The sample yields about 90,000 clones, over 70% seen once. The receptor was derived from a boy younger than 18 in good health and CMV-seronegative. Sequences were obtained from PBMCs. This chain connects TRBV7-2 to TRBJ1-6, with D uncertain. The CDR3 nucleotides read TGTGCCAGCAGCGTTAGAGCAACGGGACCCCTCCACTTT. It specifies CASSVRATGPLHF. Based on the CDR3 plus reference TRBV7-2 and TRBJ1-6, the full variable domain is GAGVSQSPSNKVTEKGKDVELRCDPISGHTALYWYRQSLGQGLEFLIYFQGNSAPDKSGLPSDRFSAERTGGSVSTLTIQRTQQEDSAVYLCASSVRATGPLHFGNGTRLTVT.